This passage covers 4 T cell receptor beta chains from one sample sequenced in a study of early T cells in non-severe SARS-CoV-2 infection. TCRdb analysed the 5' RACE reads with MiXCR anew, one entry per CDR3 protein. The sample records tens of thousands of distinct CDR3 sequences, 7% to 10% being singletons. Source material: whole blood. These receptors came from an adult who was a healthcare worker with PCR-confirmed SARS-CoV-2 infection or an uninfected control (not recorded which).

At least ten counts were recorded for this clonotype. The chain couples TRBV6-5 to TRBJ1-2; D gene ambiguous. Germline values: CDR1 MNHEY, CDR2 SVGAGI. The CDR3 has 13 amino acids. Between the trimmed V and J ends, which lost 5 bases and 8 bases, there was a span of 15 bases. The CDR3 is CASSALGPRGYTF. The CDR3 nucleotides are TGTGCCAGCAGTGCTTTGGGCCCCCGCGGCTACACCTTC.

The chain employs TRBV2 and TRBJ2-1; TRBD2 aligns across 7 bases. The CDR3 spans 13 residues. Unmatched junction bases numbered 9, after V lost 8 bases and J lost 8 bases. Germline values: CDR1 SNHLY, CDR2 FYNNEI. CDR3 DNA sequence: TGTGCCAGCTTAGGTATTCGGGGGGATGAGCAGTTCTTC. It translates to CASLGIRGDEQFF.

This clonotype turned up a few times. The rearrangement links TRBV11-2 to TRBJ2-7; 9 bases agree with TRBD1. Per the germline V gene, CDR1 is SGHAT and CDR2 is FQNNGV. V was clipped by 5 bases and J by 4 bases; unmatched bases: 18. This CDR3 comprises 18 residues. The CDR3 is CASSLTGTGTYRGYEQYF. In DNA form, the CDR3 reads TGTGCCAGCAGCCTTACCGGGACAGGGACGTATCGGGGGTACGAGCAGTACTTC.

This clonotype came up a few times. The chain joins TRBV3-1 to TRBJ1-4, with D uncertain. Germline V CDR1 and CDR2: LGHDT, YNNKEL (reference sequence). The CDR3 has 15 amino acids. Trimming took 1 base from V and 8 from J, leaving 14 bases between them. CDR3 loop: CASSQGAGYPEKLFF. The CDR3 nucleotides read TGTGCCAGCAGCCAAGGGGCGGGATATCCAGAAAAACTGTTTTTT. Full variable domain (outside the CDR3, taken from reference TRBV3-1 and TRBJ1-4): DTAVSQTPKYLVTQMGNDKSIKCEQNLGHDTMYWYKQDSKKFLKIMFSYNNKELIINETVPNRFSPKSPDKAHLNLHINSLELGDSAVYFCASSQGAGYPEKLFFGSGTQLSVL.